These 16 T cell receptor beta chains share one sample of origin, sequenced in a study of blood T cell repertoires in COVID-19. Profiled with immunoSEQ multiplex PCR; TCRdb holds only in-frame clones, not every one. The table records 210,000 or so clones, approximately 88% of them present only once. Sequencing was done on a sample of peripheral blood. The receptor set was obtained from a man aged 40-55 years with acute or convalescent COVID-19.

The V and J genes are TRBV10-3 and TRBJ1-2; weak D call: TRBD1 (6 bases). Per germline, CDR1 ENHRY and CDR2 SYGVKD. Trimming took off 5 bases at V and 5 bases at J, with 15 bases between the two ends. This CDR3 contains 14 residues. The DNA of the CDR3 is TGTGCCATCAGTTCCGGGACACCCGGTTATGGCTACACCTTC. It codes for CAISSGTPGYGYTF.

V and J are TRBV5-6 and TRBJ1-2, with 9 nucleotides matching TRBD1. CDR3 length equals 15 residues. Germline trimming cut 4 bases from V and 4 bases from J; bases unmatched to any gene: 8. The germline V gene encodes CDR1 SGHDT and CDR2 YYEEEE. CDR3 DNA: TGTGCCAGCAGCGCTATACAGGGGGCTGGCTATGGCTACACCTTC. Its protein product is CASSAIQGAGYGYTF.

CDR3 sequence reads: CASSSTGTTEAFF. The CDR3 DNA reads TGTGCCAGCAGTTCGACCGGGACAACGGAAGCTTTCTTT. The chain couples TRBV6-5 to TRBJ1-1, with a possible D match to TRBD1 (6 bases). CDR3 length equals 13 residues. Germline CDR1 and CDR2: MNHEY and SVGAGI. V shed 4 bases and J shed 8 bases, with 14 bases lying between them.

This rearrangement joins TRBV5-1 to TRBJ2-2, with TRBD1 identical over 7 bases. This CDR3 has 16 residues. V gave up 4 bases and J gave up 2 bases; unmatched junction bases: 8. Germline V gene lookup returns CDR1 SGHRS and CDR2 YFSETQ. DNA of the CDR3: TGCGCCAGCAGCGTAACGGGACAGCCCAACACCGGGGAGCTGTTTTTT. It codes for CASSVTGQPNTGELFF.

DNA for the CDR3: TGTGCCAGCAGCTTGTCCGGACAGCTCGTGAACACTGAAGCTTTCTTT. It encodes CASSLSGQLVNTEAFF. The V gene is TRBV5-5, the J gene TRBJ1-1, with D maybe TRBD1 (6 bases). This CDR3 comprises 16 residues. V was trimmed by 1 base and J by 0 bases, leaving 13 bases between them. Germline V CDR1 and CDR2: SGHKS, YYEKEE (reference sequence).

In this sample, this clone turned up once. The chain links TRBV19 to TRBJ1-1; 12 positions match TRBD1. Germline V gene lookup returns CDR1 LNHDA and CDR2 SQIVND (reference sequence). The CDR3 spans 14 residues. After removal of 8 bases from V and 4 bases from J, the junction contained 5 bases not matched to a gene. CDR3 sequence: CASWDRGLSTEAFF. In nucleotides, the CDR3 is TGTGCCAGTTGGGACAGGGGGCTTAGCACTGAAGCTTTCTTT.

J is TRBJ1-4 and V is TRBV2; TRBD1 agrees at 7 bases. The CDR3 totals 13 residues. The trim removed 7 bases at V and 7 bases at J, leaving 6 bases unmatched. Germline CDR1 is SNHLY and CDR2 is FYNNEI. CDR3 nucleotides: TGTGCCAGCAAAACGACAGGGCGTGAAAAACTGTTTTTT. It codes for CASKTTGREKLFF.

DNA for the CDR3: TGTGCCTGGAGTGTAGAAGGGCGGGGGGACCAAGAGACCCAGTACTTC. Amino acids: CAWSVEGRGDQETQYF. The chain employs TRBV30 and TRBJ2-5, with 8 bases identical to TRBD2. The J segment lost 0 bases and the V segment lost 0 bases, leaving 6 bases of the junction unmatched. Germline lookup yields CDR1 GTSNPN and CDR2 SVGIG (reference sequence). This CDR3 is built from 16 residues. The variable domain in full, completed from reference TRBV30 and TRBJ2-5, reads SQTIHQWPATLVQPVGSPLSLECTVEGTSNPNLYWYRQAAGRGLQLLFYSVGIGQISSEVPQNLSASRPQDRQFILSSKKLLLSDSGFYLCAWSVEGRGDQETQYFGPGTRLLVL.

The chain combines TRBV5-8 with TRBJ1-1; the D is unclear. Per germline, CDR1 SGHTS and CDR2 YDEGEE. CDR3 length: 14 amino acids. Between the trimmed V and J ends, which lost 4 bases and 0 bases, there was a span of 10 bases. This chain's CDR3 is CASSDHILNTEAFF. The DNA of the CDR3 is TGTGCCAGCAGCGATCACATACTGAACACTGAAGCTTTCTTT.

This clone was counted once. The V gene is TRBV4-3, the J gene TRBJ2-5, with TRBD2 matching over 9 bases. With 0 bases clipped from V and 1 base from J, the junction kept 3 bases outside the gene matches. The CDR3 consists of 16 residues. CDR1 LGHNA and CDR2 YSLEER come from the germline V gene. CDR3 coding DNA: TGCGCCAGCAGCCAAGATGGAGCGGGGGGCCAAGAGACCCAGTACTTC. Residues: CASSQDGAGGQETQYF.

The chain employs TRBV6-5 and TRBJ1-3; 8 nucleotides match TRBD1. The J segment lost 2 bases and the V segment lost 8 bases, leaving 8 bases of the junction unmatched. In germline, CDR1 is MNHEY, CDR2 SVGAGI. This CDR3 has 15 amino acids. CDR3 residues: CASSDRGRTGNTIYF. DNA for the CDR3: TGTGCCAGCTCAGACAGGGGCCGAACTGGAAACACCATATATTTT.

This clone was seen a few times. The chain is built from TRBV5-4 and TRBJ1-2; 12 bases match TRBD1. This CDR3 has 16 residues. V was pared by 5 bases and J by 5 bases, with 10 bases of the junction left unmatched. In germline, CDR1 is SGHNT, CDR2 YYREEE (reference sequence). The CDR3 nucleotides are TGTGCCAGCAGACGACCGGGACAGGGGGCGCGGTATGGCTACACCTTC. Translation gives CASRRPGQGARYGYTF.

This chain links TRBV19 with TRBJ2-6, with TRBD1 matching over 7 bases. The CDR3 extends over 19 amino acids. The germline V gene encodes CDR1 LNHDA and CDR2 SQIVND (reference sequence). Losses at the gene ends were 4 bases for V and 0 bases for J; bases not matched to a gene: 12. The CDR3 spells CASSKEGAPLSSGANVLTF. Written as DNA, the CDR3 is TGTGCCAGTAGTAAAGAGGGGGCGCCCCTTAGCTCTGGGGCCAACGTCCTGACTTTC.

J is TRBJ2-5 and V is TRBV5-1, with 15 bases that match TRBD2. The CDR3 loop spans 18 amino acids. J was trimmed by 5 bases and V by 0 bases; bases with no gene match: 8. The germline CDR1 and CDR2 sequences are SGHRS and YFSETQ. CDR3 in amino acids: CASSLGGLAGGRVETQYF. The CDR3 region has the DNA TGCGCCAGCAGCTTGGGAGGACTAGCGGGGGGGCGTGTGGAGACCCAGTACTTC.

This clone was counted between two and nine times. The chain is built from TRBV7-9 and TRBJ1-5; no reliable D call. Looked up from germline, CDR1 is SEHNR and CDR2 is FQNEAQ (reference sequence). Trimming removed 5 bases from V and 0 bases from J, with 14 bases in between. The length of the CDR3 is 16 residues. CDR3: CASSHHSELSNQPQHF. CDR3 nucleotides: TGTGCCAGCAGCCACCACAGTGAACTTAGCAATCAGCCCCAGCATTTT.

This clone came up once. Other DNA sequences in the sample encode the same CDR3. This chain links TRBV11-3 with TRBJ2-5; 11 bases fit TRBD1. The CDR3 is made up of 15 amino acids. V shed 3 bases, J shed 2 bases, and the junction held 2 bases outside the gene matches. Germline V CDR1 and CDR2: SGHNT, YENEEA. CDR3 residues: CASSLGDRGQETQYF. CDR3 DNA: TGTGCCAGCAGCTTGGGGGACAGGGGGCAAGAGACCCAGTACTTC.